The entry below gives a single T cell receptor (beta chain) sequence along with its context. The CDR3 loop spans 14 amino acids. J was trimmed by 4 bases and V by 3 bases; bases with no gene match: 4. Germline assignment: CDR1 SGHNT and CDR2 YYREEE (reference sequence). This record comes from a study of shared clonotypes between healthy human individuals. The table came from immunoSEQ multiplex PCR; TCRdb's copy has only in-frame clones and leaves some out. The table has roughly 500,000 clones, about 96% seen once; the top ten hold about 0.059%. Input material: naive CD4+ T cells sorted from blood. Subset meaning: CD45RA+ positively selected. The rearrangement uses TRBV5-4 and TRBJ1-1, with 9 bases lining up with TRBD1. This clonotype was obtained from a woman under 40 in good health. The CDR3 coding sequence is TGTGCCAGCAGCTCCCGGGACAGGGCCACTGAAGCTTTCTTT. This encodes CASSSRDRATEAFF.